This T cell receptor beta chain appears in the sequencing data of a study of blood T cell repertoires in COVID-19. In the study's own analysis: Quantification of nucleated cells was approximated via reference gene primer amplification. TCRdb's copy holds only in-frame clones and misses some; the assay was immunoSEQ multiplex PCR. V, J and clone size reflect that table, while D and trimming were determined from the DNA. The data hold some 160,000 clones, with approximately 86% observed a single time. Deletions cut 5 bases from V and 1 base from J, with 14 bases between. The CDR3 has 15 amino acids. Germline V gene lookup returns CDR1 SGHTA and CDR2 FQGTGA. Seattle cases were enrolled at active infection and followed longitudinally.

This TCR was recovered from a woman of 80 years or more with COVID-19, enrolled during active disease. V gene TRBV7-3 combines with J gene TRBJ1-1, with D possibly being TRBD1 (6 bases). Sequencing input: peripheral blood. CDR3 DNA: TGTGCCAGCAGCGAAACCGGGACACCGAACACTGAAGCTTTCTTT. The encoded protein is CASSETGTPNTEAFF.